Following are 22 T cell receptor beta chains from one sample sequenced in a study of regulatory T cells in long-lasting Graves disease. For TCR beta, libraries came from iRepertoire HTBI primers and Arm-PCR of CDR3 regions. TCRdb independently ran MiXCR on the multiplex PCR reads; one entry per CDR3 protein. The repertoire consists of 350,000 to 550,000 distinct CDR3 sequences, with 14% to 15% occurring once and the leading ten covering 15% to 20%. Time point defined: newly diagnosed GD, antithyroid drugs for less than 3 months. With RNA extracted from PBMCs as input, the TCR library was made. These same records also appear under a second study, on T cells in Graves' hyperthyroidism and ophthalmopathy.

The sample consisted of peripheral blood mononuclear cells (PBMCs), taken at new diagnosis, from a patient treated with antithyroid drugs. The receptors here all came from a woman aged 25 to 39 with Graves disease.

A few counts support this clonotype. V and J are TRBV4-1 and TRBJ1-3; 8 bases are a match to TRBD1. The CDR3 spans 16 residues. The germline CDR1 and CDR2 sequences are MGHRA and YSYEKL. The J segment lost 6 bases and the V segment lost 4 bases, leaving 11 bases of the junction unmatched. In DNA form, the CDR3 reads TGCGCCAGCAGCCTACCCCGCGCAGGGGGCGTAAACACCATATATTTT. It specifies CASSLPRAGGVNTIYF.

Worth noting for this clonotype: Just one base apart from a much larger clone, this may be a read error. The CDR3 region has the DNA TGTGCCAGCAGCCCGCCAGGGCCCACAGGTACGCAGTATTTT. It codes for CASSPPGPTGTQYF. The chain combines TRBV7-8 with TRBJ2-3, with D perhaps TRBD1 (5 bases). Looked up from germline, CDR1 is SGHVS and CDR2 is FQNEAQ. The CDR3 runs 14 residues.

This clonotype was counted many times. The chain combines TRBV20-1 with TRBJ2-3; 7 bases align to TRBD2. CDR1 is DFQATT and CDR2 is SNEGSKA in the germline V gene (reference sequence). Trimming removed 5 bases from V and 0 bases from J; junction bases left unmatched: 11. The CDR3 extends over 16 amino acids. The DNA for the CDR3 is TGCAGTGCTCGACTAGTTTTCGGGGGGAGCACAGATACGCAGTATTTT. Protein sequence: CSARLVFGGSTDTQYF.

In its sample, this clonotype was seen many times. The V call is TRBV4-1, the J call TRBJ2-7; D is possibly TRBD2 (5 bases). Deletions cut 4 bases from V and 7 bases from J, with 14 bases between. Germline V gene lookup returns CDR1 MGHRA and CDR2 YSYEKL. The CDR3 runs 13 residues. CDR3 coding DNA: TGCGCCAGCAGCCTACCGGGGTTGGAAGAGCAGTACTTC. Its protein is CASSLPGLEEQYF.

This clonotype appeared many times. The CDR3 spells CASSIATEAFF. The CDR3 nucleotides are TGTGCCAGCAGTATTGCGACTGAAGCTTTCTTT. The V call is TRBV12-3 or TRBV12-4, the J call TRBJ1-1; no clear D. Trimming took off 5 bases at V and 5 bases at J, with 6 bases between the two ends. The CDR3 loop spans 11 amino acids.

The chain carries TRBV6-1 and TRBJ2-7; D unresolved. Germline V gives CDR1 MNHNS, CDR2 SASEGT. Trimming took 6 bases from V and 0 from J, leaving 12 bases between them. This CDR3 has 14 amino acids. The CDR3 region is CASSHPDPSYEQYF. The DNA for the CDR3 is TGTGCCAGCAGCCACCCAGACCCCTCCTACGAGCAGTACTTC.

This clonotype was recorded at least ten times. V and J are TRBV5-5 and TRBJ1-2, with D unclear. The CDR3 runs to 15 residues. V lost 1 base to trimming and J lost 0 bases, with 10 bases between them. Germline V gene sequence: CDR1 SGHKS, CDR2 YYEKEE (reference sequence). The CDR3 loop is CASSLSRPTNYGYTF. DNA for the CDR3: TGTGCCAGCAGCTTGTCCAGGCCGACTAACTATGGCTACACCTTC.

V usage is TRBV12-5 and J usage is TRBJ2-5; D not certain. Germline CDR1 reads LGHNT; CDR2 reads FRNRAP. The CDR3 runs 15 residues. V was pared by 4 bases and J by 5 bases, with 17 bases between. In nucleotides, the CDR3 is TGTGCTAGTGGTTCCCCCTCCGGAGTGCCGGAGACCCAGTACTTC. Residues: CASGSPSGVPETQYF.

This clonotype was found a few times. This chain joins TRBV20-1 and TRBJ2-4; no definite D call. The V gene's germline CDR1 is DFQATT and CDR2 SNEGSKA (reference sequence). V was shortened by 0 bases and J by 0 bases, with 9 bases between the two germline ends. The CDR3 length is 15 residues. The CDR3 bases are TGCAGTGCTAGAGAAGGGCGGCTAGCCAAAAACATTCAGTACTTC. Its protein is CSAREGRLAKNIQYF.

Worth noting for this clonotype: A read error may be the cause here, since a much bigger clone is one base away. The V gene is TRBV13, the J gene TRBJ2-7, with TRBD1 matching over 11 bases. Germline V lookup: CDR1 PRHDT, CDR2 FYEKMQ (reference sequence). CDR3 length: 13 amino acids. V was clipped by 5 bases and J by 5 bases; unmatched bases: 2. For the CDR3, the DNA is TGTGCCAGCAGCCAGGACAGGGGGCACGAGCAGTACTTC. Translating gives CASSQDRGHEQYF.

This chain joins TRBV18 and TRBJ2-7, with 8 bases lining up with TRBD1. The CDR3 has 13 amino acids. CDR1 KGHSH and CDR2 LQKENI come from the germline V gene. With 4 bases clipped from V and 5 bases from J, the junction kept 4 bases outside the gene matches. The CDR3 region is CASSRQGTHEQYF. CDR3 sequence (DNA): TGTGCCAGCTCACGACAGGGGACCCACGAGCAGTACTTC.

This clonotype was seen ten or more times. The chain links TRBV7-9 to TRBJ2-7; 14 bases line up with TRBD2. J was trimmed by 6 bases and V by 5 bases; bases with no gene match: 6. Germline V gene lookup returns CDR1 SEHNR and CDR2 FQNEAQ (reference sequence). The CDR3 sequence is 15 residues long. In nucleotides, the CDR3 is TGTGCCAGCAGCACTGGGACTAGCGGGAGACGCGAGCAGTACTTC. Residues: CASSTGTSGRREQYF.

This clonotype was detected a few times. The chain carries TRBV6-2 or TRBV6-3 and TRBJ1-5, with 9 bases aligning to TRBD1. Germline values: CDR1 MNHEY, CDR2 SVGEGT. The CDR3 length is 15 residues. The V segment lost 2 bases and the J segment 5 bases; nucleotides outside the gene matches: 4. The CDR3 DNA reads as TGTGCCAGCAGTTACACCGGACAGGGGTATCAGCCCCAGCATTTT. Its protein is CASSYTGQGYQPQHF.

This rearrangement joins TRBV14 to TRBJ2-7; a possible D gene is TRBD1 (6 bases). V lost 4 bases, J lost 5 bases, and 12 bases lay in between. CDR3 length equals 13 residues. The germline gives CDR1 SGHDN, CDR2 FVKESK. The CDR3 here is CASSPTGLNEQYF. The CDR3 DNA follows: TGTGCCAGCAGCCCTACAGGGCTGAACGAGCAGTACTTC.

This sequence joins TRBV24-1 and TRBJ2-1, with 7 positions matching TRBD1. V lost 3 bases to trimming and J lost 2 bases; unmatched junction nucleotides: 6. The CDR3 is 16 amino acids. Germline V gene data show CDR1 as KGHDR and CDR2 as SFDVKD. CDR3 region: CATSDRVGGPYNEQFF. The CDR3 region has the DNA TGTGCCACCAGTGATCGTGTAGGGGGCCCCTACAATGAGCAGTTCTTC.

Ten or more counts support this clonotype. J is TRBJ1-4 and V is TRBV7-2, with a possible D match to TRBD1 (5 bases). The germline V gene encodes CDR1 SGHTA and CDR2 FQGNSA. With 5 bases removed from V and 4 bases from J, the gap between germline ends came to 8 bases. The CDR3 is 13 residues long. CDR3 amino acids: CASSRGGNEKLFF. CDR3 DNA: TGTGCCAGCAGCCGCGGGGGTAATGAAAAACTGTTTTTT.

CDR3 in DNA: TGTGCCACCAGCAGAGATTTGGTGACTAGCGCGAGGGCCCGGGTCAGAGATACGCAGTATTTT. It specifies CATSRDLVTSARARVRDTQYF. The chain has TRBV15 and TRBJ2-3; 8 nucleotides agree with TRBD2. V trimming: 0 bases; J trimming: 5 bases; junction bases outside the gene matches: 22. The CDR3 covers 21 residues. The germline V gene has CDR1 LNHNV and CDR2 YYDKDF (reference sequence).

Many counts were recorded for this clonotype. The V gene is TRBV7-9, the J gene TRBJ2-4; 9 nucleotides line up with TRBD1. Per germline, CDR1 SEHNR and CDR2 FQNEAQ (reference sequence). The CDR3 is made up of 14 amino acids. The junction had 9 bases not matched to a gene; V was cut back by 6 bases and J by 9 bases. The CDR3 DNA reads as TGTGCCAGCAGTTCCACGACGACAGGGGGCATTCAGTACTTC. Protein product: CASSSTTTGGIQYF.

This clonotype was picked up many times. The chain has TRBV18 and TRBJ2-3, with D tentatively TRBD2 (6 bases). V lost 4 bases to trimming and J lost 5 bases, with 10 bases between them. CDR1 and CDR2 from the germline V gene are KGHSH and LQKENI. CDR3 length: 13 residues. The CDR3 spells CASSRDFRDTQYF. The CDR3 DNA sequence: TGTGCCAGCTCACGGGACTTCAGAGATACGCAGTATTTT.

In this sample, this clonotype turned up many times. The chain recombines TRBV20-1 with TRBJ2-7, with D possibly being TRBD2 (5 bases). Germline-derived CDR1 and CDR2 are DFQATT and SNEGSKA (reference sequence). Trimming stripped 1 base from V and 2 bases from J, with 12 bases between. This CDR3 has 14 residues. The CDR3 sequence: CSARARGSTYEQYF. Here the CDR3 DNA reads TGCAGTGCTAGAGCGCGCGGGTCGACCTACGAGCAGTACTTC.

This clonotype was counted many times. The chain is built from TRBV20-1 and TRBJ2-5; no reliable D call. The CDR3 is 15 residues long. V lost 0 bases to trimming and J lost 2 bases, with 13 bases between them. Per germline, CDR1 DFQATT and CDR2 SNEGSKA (reference sequence). The CDR3 loop is CSARDWKESQETQYF. CDR3 in DNA: TGCAGTGCTAGAGATTGGAAAGAGTCGCAAGAGACCCAGTACTTC.

About this clonotype itself: The conserved phenylalanine or tryptophan normally closing the CDR3 is absent here, so this likely arose from a read error. The DNA is omitted, as the CDR3 cannot be located on it reliably, and the CDR3 follows TCRdb's listing. This chain connects TRBV20-1 to TRBJ2-7; no check of the table's D call, TRBD2, against the DNA was made. The germline V gene encodes CDR1 DFQATT and CDR2 SNEGSKA (reference sequence). The CDR3 extends over 8 residues, inclusive of both ends. CDR3 protein: CSALEIAG.